This entry features one TCR beta chain sequence. Its antigen is still unknown. The data belong to a study of Ad26.COV2.S vaccination and SARS-CoV-2 variants. On the study more broadly: Dosing was one shot or two shots 56 days apart. Study observations and caveats: In TCR breadth and depth analyses, total T cell responses may have been underestimated.

Documented treatment: 15 to 20 received Ad26.COV2.S at low or high dose, single or two shots; about five received placebo; per-sample allocation not given. The investigators took samples on day 63 after the first vaccine or placebo injection. The donor was a Boston adult aged 18-55 years. Spike of the Wuhan-strain SARS-CoV-2 was expressed by an Ad26 vector, which formed the vaccine. Libraries were prepared by immunoSEQ multiplex PCR; TCRdb keeps only in-frame clonotypes and omits some of them. The table lists 350,000 to 500,000 clones, about 90% of them singletons, with about 4.4% in the top ten. The CDR3 has 18 residues. The germline V gene has CDR1 SGHDT and CDR2 YYEEEE. The V gene end was trimmed by 1 base and the J gene end by 1 base; junction bases not matched to a gene: 8.

The receptor was derived from a person aged 18-65 years who received the Ad26.COV2.S COVID-19 vaccine or a placebo. The chain links TRBV5-6 to TRBJ2-6; the match to TRBD2 covers 7 bases. The sample here was peripheral blood, taken in a trial of Ad26.COV2.S vaccine versus placebo. CDR3 region: CASSLLGGNPSGANVLTF. DNA for the CDR3: TGTGCCAGCAGCTTGCTGGGGGGGAACCCTTCTGGGGCCAACGTCCTGACTTTC.